The 18 T cell receptor beta chains presented below share a single source sample, sequenced in a study of control samples from healthy donors and cancer patients. The data were produced by immunoSEQ multiplex PCR, yet TCRdb's version contains in-frame clones alone and is incomplete. The repertoire holds some 77,000 clones, with roughly 89% as singletons. Sequencing was carried out using blood. These receptors were collected from a woman aged 55-69 years in good health.

This chain joins TRBV7-9 and TRBJ1-2; the D is unclear. Germline V lookup: CDR1 SEHNR, CDR2 FQNEAQ (reference sequence). The CDR3 spans 12 residues. Deletions cut 1 base from V and 5 bases from J, with 5 bases between. CDR3 amino acids: CASSLEGYGYTF. The DNA for the CDR3 is TGTGCCAGCAGCTTAGAGGGTTATGGCTACACCTTC.

The chain has TRBV7-9 and TRBJ2-5; D is undetermined. The CDR3 spans 13 residues. Germline CDR1 and CDR2: SEHNR and FQNEAQ (reference sequence). The V gene lost 1 base and the J gene lost 0 bases, with 3 bases spanning the gap. For the CDR3, the DNA is TGTGCCAGCAGCTTAGGCTACCAAGAGACCCAGTACTTC. Its protein product is CASSLGYQETQYF.

The chain is built from TRBV29-1 and TRBJ2-7; 9 nucleotides agree with TRBD2. CDR1 is SQVTM and CDR2 is ANQGSEA in the germline V gene. Trimming took 4 bases from V and 7 from J; bases not matched to a gene: 11. The CDR3 sequence is 14 residues long. The CDR3 protein is CSVVPRLAEREQYF. CDR3 nucleotides: TGCAGCGTTGTGCCCCGACTAGCGGAGAGGGAGCAGTACTTC.

The chain employs TRBV18 and TRBJ1-3; no reliable D call. Germline V gene sequence: CDR1 KGHSH, CDR2 LQKENI. The V and J ends lost 6 bases and 1 base respectively, with 19 bases between them. The CDR3 is 17 residues long. The CDR3 loop reads CASSALGSSISGNTIYF. The CDR3 DNA reads as TGTGCCAGCTCTGCCCTAGGTAGCTCCATATCTGGAAACACCATATATTTT.

This chain links TRBV7-9 with TRBJ1-1, with D possibly TRBD1 on 6 matching bases. The germline CDR1 and CDR2 sequences are SEHNR and FQNEAQ (reference sequence). Trimming left V 5 bases short and J 1 base short, with 14 bases between. CDR3 length: 15 residues. For the CDR3, the DNA is TGTGCCAGCAGCCTCACCGGGGGCCCGAACACTGAAGCTTTCTTT. It translates to CASSLTGGPNTEAFF.

This clone was picked up a small number of times. This rearrangement joins TRBV14 to TRBJ2-7; D is unresolved. Per germline, CDR1 SGHDN and CDR2 FVKESK. This CDR3 has 12 amino acids. Trimming took 4 bases from V and 3 from J, leaving 7 bases between them. CDR3 bases: TGTGCCAGCAGCCCGCACAGCTACGAGCAGTACTTC. This sequence encodes CASSPHSYEQYF.

This chain links TRBV3-1 (or the pseudogene TRBV3-2) with TRBJ2-1, with 12 bases identical to TRBD1. This CDR3 is built from 17 residues. In germline, CDR1 is LGHDT, CDR2 YNNKEL (reference sequence). The trim removed 0 bases at V and 8 bases at J, leaving 8 bases unmatched. The CDR3, as DNA: TGTGCCAGCAGCCAAGATCGGCCCGGGACAGGGGGCGATGAGCAGTTCTTC. Protein: CASSQDRPGTGGDEQFF.

This chain joins TRBV28 and TRBJ1-1; 7 nucleotides align to TRBD1. Germline V gene sequence: CDR1 MDHEN, CDR2 SYDVKM. J lost 1 base, V lost 5 bases, and 13 bases had no gene match. The CDR3 runs to 17 residues. CDR3 nucleotide sequence: TGTGCCAGCAGTCCAGGCGGAAGGGGACAGACGAACACTGAAGCTTTCTTT. This sequence encodes CASSPGGRGQTNTEAFF.

As DNA, the CDR3 is TGTGCCAGCAGTTCACCGCGGGGCTATCAAGAGACCCAGTACTTC. This gives the protein CASSSPRGYQETQYF. The V gene is TRBV28, the J gene TRBJ2-5; D may be TRBD2 (6 bases). Germline V gene lookup returns CDR1 MDHEN and CDR2 SYDVKM. The CDR3 sequence is 15 residues long. Trimming removed 4 bases from V and 2 bases from J, with 14 bases in between.

This chain links TRBV5-1 with TRBJ2-5; 15 nucleotides line up with TRBD2. This CDR3 contains 17 residues. J was trimmed by 1 base and V by 4 bases; bases with no gene match: 5. In germline, CDR1 is SGHRS, CDR2 YFSETQ. As DNA, the CDR3 is TGCGCCAGCAGCCCGGGACTAGCGGGGGGAACCCAAGAGACCCAGTACTTC. Residues: CASSPGLAGGTQETQYF.

The chain recombines TRBV5-1 with TRBJ1-2; D is unclear. Germline lookup yields CDR1 SGHRS and CDR2 YFSETQ. The V gene lost 3 bases and the J gene lost 1 base, with 13 bases spanning the gap. The CDR3 length is 15 residues. This CDR3 reads CASSSWPGLNYGYTF. As DNA, the CDR3 is TGCGCCAGCAGCTCGTGGCCAGGCCTTAACTATGGCTACACCTTC.

This chain uses TRBV6-5 with TRBJ2-7; D not certain. Trimming removed 2 bases at V and 4 bases at J, with 9 bases between. The CDR3 consists of 13 residues. CDR1 is MNHEY, CDR2 SVGAGI, per germline. CDR3 nucleotide sequence: TGTGCCAGCAGTTACACTCGCCAATACGAGCAGTACTTC. It specifies CASSYTRQYEQYF.

The J gene is TRBJ2-7, the V gene TRBV7-2; 7 nucleotides align to TRBD2. The V and J ends lost 1 base and 3 bases, in that order; junction bases with no gene match: 12. The CDR3 sequence is 17 residues long. Germline V gene data show CDR1 as SGHTA and CDR2 as FQGNSA. This CDR3 is CASSLGGGSGSFYEQYF. The CDR3 nucleotides are TGTGCCAGCAGCTTAGGTGGTGGTAGCGGGTCATTCTACGAGCAGTACTTC. Together with reference TRBV7-2 and TRBJ2-7, the CDR3 gives the full variable domain: GAGVSQSPSNKVTEKGKDVELRCDPISGHTALYWYRQSLGQGLEFLIYFQGNSAPDKSGLPSDRFSAERTGGSVSTLTIQRTQQEDSAVYLCASSLGGGSGSFYEQYFGPGTRLTVT.

The chain combines TRBV29-1 with TRBJ2-6, with D unresolved. The germline V gene has CDR1 SQVTM and CDR2 ANQGSEA. The V end lost 2 bases, the J end lost 1 base, and 6 bases lay between the germline ends. This CDR3 is built from 14 residues. The CDR3 coding sequence is TGCAGCGTTGAATCGGGTTCTGGGGCCAACGTCCTGACTTTC. Protein sequence: CSVESGSGANVLTF.

The chain carries TRBV7-9 and TRBJ1-5; TRBD1 matches at 7 bases. Germline CDR1 is SEHNR and CDR2 is FQNEAQ (reference sequence). The CDR3 runs 14 residues. J lost 2 bases, V lost 5 bases, and 3 bases had no gene match. CDR3 bases: TGTGCCAGCAGCCGGGACAGCGGCAATCAGCCCCAGCATTTT. As protein: CASSRDSGNQPQHF.

This rearrangement joins TRBV6-5 to TRBJ1-2; TRBD1 matches 9 bases. J lost 2 bases, V lost 6 bases, and 4 bases had no gene match. Germline V CDR1 and CDR2: MNHEY, SVGAGI. CDR3 length: 14 residues. Here the CDR3 DNA reads TGTGCCAGCAGGATGACAGGGGGGAACTATGGCTACACCTTC. Protein product: CASRMTGGNYGYTF.

This chain connects TRBV5-1 to TRBJ1-5; D is undetermined. The germline V gene has CDR1 SGHRS and CDR2 YFSETQ. V shed 0 bases and J shed 3 bases, with 10 bases lying between them. The CDR3 extends over 15 amino acids. The DNA for the CDR3 is TGCGCCAGCAGCTTGGCCGGGCAGATCAATCAGCCCCAGCATTTT. This codes for CASSLAGQINQPQHF.

The J gene is TRBJ1-5, the V gene TRBV6-6; D is ambiguous. Germline assignment: CDR1 MNHNY and CDR2 SVGAGI (reference sequence). V lost 2 bases and J lost 2, with 7 bases in between. The CDR3 sequence is 14 residues long. This CDR3 is CASSYDGGNQPQHF. The CDR3 nucleotides are TGTGCCAGCAGTTACGACGGAGGCAATCAGCCCCAGCATTTT.